This T cell receptor (beta chain) was observed in a study of spatial heterogeneity in lung cancer (dated by TCRdb to the late 2010s). Study-wide context: More beta-chain than alpha-chain transcripts were consistently detected, likely reflecting higher beta-chain transcript abundance. In non-small cell lung cancer, the study quantitatively compared TCR alpha and beta repertoires across several tumor regions, matched nontumor lung, and blood. The study linked features of the TCR repertoire to counts of nonsynonymous mutations, which were determined by whole-exome sequencing of tumor tissue. At surgery, both alpha and beta chains were TCR-sequenced in under 250 tumor regions, approximately 64 matched nontumor lung samples and some 58 PBMC samples. In the raw uncorrected reads, each unique combination of TCR and UMI appeared on average more than ten times. General findings and caveats noted by the study authors: Ubiquitous expanded tumor TCRs showed up in blood more often at tumor resection than at routine follow-up. Additional single-cell paired TCR alpha and beta sequencing was considered necessary to confirm, at a functional level, the hypothesis that regional TCRs recognize regional mutations.

In light of the paper, this sample's time point label describes: sample taken at primary tumor resection. For TCR sequencing, whole RNA was extracted from tumor and nontumor lung tissue, or from cryopreserved PBMC samples, and no cell sorting was done. Donors were some 78 patients with early-stage, untreated non-small cell lung cancer from the lung TRACERx cohort. A patient was chosen for TCR sequencing only when enough RNA was available from at least two tumor regions. Judged by its sample share, this clonotype qualifies as medium-sized (0.01 to 0.1%). Which antigen it targets is not known. Qualities for individual bases were not recorded, and no much larger clone is one base off. The library was built by means of 5' RACE. The run used a NextSeq 500. To allow correction of PCR and sequencing errors, the TCR library protocol tagged every TCR cDNA molecule with a unique molecular identifier. The authors' pipeline ran thus. TCR identification, UMI-based error correction and CDR3 extraction were all carried out with Decombinator tools. TCRs above a frequency of 2 per 1,000, corresponding to the top 1% of the tumor frequency distribution, were defined as expanded. Rényi diversity was computed with the R vegan package after subsampling each repertoire 100 times to 5,000 TCRs. To build CDR3 similarity networks, amino acid triplet string-kernel similarity was used, and CDR3s were connected when their pairwise similarity was above 0.82. TCRdb's own reprocessing of the public reads used fastp at Q25 and MiXCR and kept productive beta chains. Each entry is one CDR3 protein sequence, shown with its most common DNA and genes. The authors' filters were not applied to this entry. The sample records 20,000 to 25,000 distinct CDR3 sequences, roughly 4.6% of which are singletons. The ten largest clones capture 7% to 8.5% of the sample.

The germline V gene (reference sequence) provides CDR1 SGHKS and CDR2 YYEKEE. V lost 0 bases and J lost 1 base; the stretch between them is 6 bases long. The CDR3, from cysteine to phenylalanine, totals 14 residues. Only the CDR3 region is kept as DNA, spanning 42 bases read in frame from base 1. This receptor was taken from a male donor with early-stage non-small cell lung cancer. The rearranged segments are TRBV5-5 and TRBJ2-3; TRBD1 could be the D gene, as 5 bases match. Sequencing used PBMCs, obtained at surgery. The CDR3 sequence is CASSLGQRTDTQYF. The DNA sequence is as follows: TGTGCCAGCAGCTTGGGACAGCGCACAGATACGCAGTATTTT.